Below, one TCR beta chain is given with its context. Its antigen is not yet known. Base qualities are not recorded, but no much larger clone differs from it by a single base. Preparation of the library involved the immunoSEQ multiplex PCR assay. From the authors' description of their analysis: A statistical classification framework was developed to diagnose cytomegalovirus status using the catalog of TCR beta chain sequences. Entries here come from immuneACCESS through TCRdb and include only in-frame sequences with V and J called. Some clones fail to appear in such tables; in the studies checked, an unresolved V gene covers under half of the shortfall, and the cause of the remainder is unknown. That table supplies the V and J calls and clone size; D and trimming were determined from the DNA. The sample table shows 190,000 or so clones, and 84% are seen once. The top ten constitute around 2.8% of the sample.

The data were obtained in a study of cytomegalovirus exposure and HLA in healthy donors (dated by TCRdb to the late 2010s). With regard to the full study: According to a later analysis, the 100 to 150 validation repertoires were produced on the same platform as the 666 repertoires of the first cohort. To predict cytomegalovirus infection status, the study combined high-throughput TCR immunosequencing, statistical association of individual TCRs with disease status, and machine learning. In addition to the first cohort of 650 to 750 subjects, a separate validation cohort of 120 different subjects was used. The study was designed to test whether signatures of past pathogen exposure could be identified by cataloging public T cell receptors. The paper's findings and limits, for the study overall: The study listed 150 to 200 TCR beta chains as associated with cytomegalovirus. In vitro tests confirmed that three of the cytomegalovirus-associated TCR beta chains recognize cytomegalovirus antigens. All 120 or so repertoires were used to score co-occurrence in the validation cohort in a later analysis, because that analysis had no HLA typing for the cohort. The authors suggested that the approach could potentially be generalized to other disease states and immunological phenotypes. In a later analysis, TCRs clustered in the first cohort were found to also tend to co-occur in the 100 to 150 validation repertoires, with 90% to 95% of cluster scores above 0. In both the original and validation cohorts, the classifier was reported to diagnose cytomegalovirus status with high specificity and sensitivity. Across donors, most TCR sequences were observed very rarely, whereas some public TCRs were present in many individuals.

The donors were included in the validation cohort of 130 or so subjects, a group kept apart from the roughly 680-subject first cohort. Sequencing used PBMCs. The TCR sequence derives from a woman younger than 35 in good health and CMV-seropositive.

Here the CDR3 is given as CASSLKGVGNTIYF. The DNA reads as follows: TGCGCCAGCAGCTTAAAGGGGGTTGGAAACACCATATATTTT. The chain is made from TRBV5-1 and TRBJ1-3; TRBD1 is perhaps the D gene, given 6 matching bases. CDR1 and CDR2 are read off the germline V gene as SGHRS and YFSETQ. The junction shows trimming of 2 bases on V and 3 bases on J, plus 9 bases between the germline ends. The CDR3 runs 14 residues from the cysteine to the phenylalanine. The only DNA kept is the CDR3, 42 bases in frame from the first base.